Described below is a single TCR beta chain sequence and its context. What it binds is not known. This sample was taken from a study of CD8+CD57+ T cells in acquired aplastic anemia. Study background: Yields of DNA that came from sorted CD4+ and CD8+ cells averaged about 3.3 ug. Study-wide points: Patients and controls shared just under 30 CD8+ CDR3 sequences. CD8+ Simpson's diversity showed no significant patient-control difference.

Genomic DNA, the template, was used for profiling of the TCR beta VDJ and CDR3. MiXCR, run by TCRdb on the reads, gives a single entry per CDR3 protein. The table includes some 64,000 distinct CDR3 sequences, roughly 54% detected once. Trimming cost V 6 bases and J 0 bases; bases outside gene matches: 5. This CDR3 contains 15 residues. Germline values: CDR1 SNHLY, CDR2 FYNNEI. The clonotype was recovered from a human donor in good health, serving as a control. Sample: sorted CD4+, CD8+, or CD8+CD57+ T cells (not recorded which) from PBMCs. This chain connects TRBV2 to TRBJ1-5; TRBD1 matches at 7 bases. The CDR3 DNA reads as TGTGCCAGCAGGGAGACAGGGTATAGCAATCAGCCCCAGCATTTT. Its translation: CASRETGYSNQPQHF.